The present entry profiles one TCR beta chain with its context. Germline loops: CDR1 SGHTA, CDR2 FQGTGA. The CDR3 covers 13 residues. Losses at the gene ends were 2 bases for V and 5 bases for J; bases not matched to a gene: 1. This specimen belongs to a study of T cell changes during pregnancy in multiple sclerosis. Method: immunoSEQ multiplex PCR; TCRdb's copy keeps in-frame clones and lacks some. The table shows about 60,000 clones, with approximately 90% occurring only once. This specimen was peripheral blood, taken in the first trimester of pregnancy. The chain recombines TRBV7-3 with TRBJ2-7, with 9 bases identical to TRBD2. The sequence was obtained from a female donor with multiple sclerosis, enrolled in a pregnancy study. This CDR3 reads CASSLAGGDEQYF. CDR3 DNA sequence: TGTGCCAGCAGCTTAGCGGGAGGGGACGAGCAGTACTTC.